This entry is about one T cell receptor beta chain. This table comes from immunoSEQ multiplex PCR, and its TCRdb copy is limited to in-frame clones, with some not included. The repertoire has approximately 980,000 clones, approximately 80% of them found once; the top ten carry about 1.5%. The sample belongs to a study of shared clonotypes between healthy human individuals. The V gene end was trimmed by 5 bases and the J gene end by 1 base; junction bases not matched to a gene: 7. The germline gives CDR1 MNHNY, CDR2 SVGAGI (reference sequence). The CDR3 extends over 16 amino acids. Sequencing used memory CD4+ T cells sorted from blood. Subset defined: CD45RA-negative fraction. The receptor comes from a man between 18 and 29 years old in good health. The chain carries TRBV6-6 and TRBJ2-7; 11 positions agree with TRBD2. CDR3 coding DNA: TGTGCCAGCAGTCCGCCCCGACTAGCGGGGTCCTACGAGCAGTACTTC. This sequence encodes CASSPPRLAGSYEQYF.